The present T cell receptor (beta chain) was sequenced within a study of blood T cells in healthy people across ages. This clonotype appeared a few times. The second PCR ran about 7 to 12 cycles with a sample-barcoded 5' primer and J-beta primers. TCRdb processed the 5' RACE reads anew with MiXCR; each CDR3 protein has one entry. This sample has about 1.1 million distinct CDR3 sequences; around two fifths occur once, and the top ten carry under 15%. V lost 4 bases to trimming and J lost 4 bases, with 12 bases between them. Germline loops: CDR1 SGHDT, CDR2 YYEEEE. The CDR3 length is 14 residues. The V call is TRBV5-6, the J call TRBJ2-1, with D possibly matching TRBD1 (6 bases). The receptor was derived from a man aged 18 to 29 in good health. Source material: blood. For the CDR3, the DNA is TGTGCCAGCAGCCCGGGACACACATACAATGAGCAGTTCTTC. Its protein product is CASSPGHTYNEQFF.